This T cell receptor (beta chain) was sequenced for a study of CD8 T cells in Susac syndrome. The CDR3 has 16 residues. Looked up from germline, CDR1 is MNHEY and CDR2 is SMNVEV (reference sequence). V gave up 5 bases and J gave up 6 bases; unmatched junction bases: 11. Roughly 0.45 to 1 ug RNA was reverse transcribed with random hexamers. In TCRdb, the immunoSEQ multiplex PCR reads were re-called with MiXCR into one record per CDR3 protein. Among around 50,000 distinct CDR3 sequences, 80% to 95% were seen once, and the ten largest hold 0.41%. Sequencing targeted TCR beta in T cells from blood (CD8+ and CD4+).

Sample: CD8+ T cells from PBMCs. This sequence originates from a human donor in good health. This rearrangement joins TRBV27 to TRBJ2-1, with 9 bases fitting TRBD2. The CDR3 DNA reads as TGTGCCAGCAGTGCCATATCCCCACTAGCGGGCAATGAGCAGTTCTTC. Translation: CASSAISPLAGNEQFF.